This passage covers 13 T cell receptor beta chains from one sample sequenced in a study of Graves' ophthalmopathy and Graves' hyperthyroidism. As the template, RNA transcripts were used to amplify TCR beta CDR3 regions. The first-round RT-PCR employed HTBI primers together with the Qiagen OneStep RT-PCR kit. A multiplex PCR was then performed as the second round. MiXCR was run by TCRdb on the multiplex PCR reads, yielding one entry per CDR3 protein. The sample contains 240,000 or so distinct CDR3 sequences, approximately 42% of which appear only once. What was sequenced was peripheral blood. Receptors originate from an adult man with Graves' ophthalmopathy.

This clonotype has a single count. The chain carries TRBV28 and TRBJ2-7; the D gene is possibly TRBD1 (6 bases). This CDR3 region has 13 residues. V dropped 1 base and J dropped 3 bases, with 7 bases sitting between them. The germline CDR1 and CDR2 sequences are MDHEN and SYDVKM. The CDR3 DNA reads as TGTGCCAGCAGTTTATACAGGGACTACGAGCAGTACTTC. This gives the protein CASSLYRDYEQYF.

J is TRBJ2-7 and V is TRBV20-1; possibly TRBD2 for D (5 bases). Germline assignment: CDR1 DFQATT and CDR2 SNEGSKA (reference sequence). This CDR3 spans 11 amino acids. V lost 5 bases and J 13 bases, leaving 18 bases between the germline ends. CDR3 sequence reads: CSADHRDHAYF. The CDR3 DNA is TGCAGTGCTGACCACCGGGATCACGCCTACTTC.

This clonotype was counted many times. V is TRBV28 and J is TRBJ1-2; 10 bases agree with TRBD1. The CDR3 consists of 14 residues. V shed 5 bases and J 8 bases; nucleotides not matched to a gene: 8. CDR1 is MDHEN, CDR2 SYDVKM, per germline. The DNA of the CDR3 is TGTGCCAGCAGTGGGACAGGGGAAGGGGGAGGCTACACCTTC. It codes for CASSGTGEGGGYTF.

The V gene is TRBV6-5, the J gene TRBJ1-2, with 10 bases fitting TRBD1. This CDR3 is built from 13 residues. The V and J ends lost 6 bases and 6 bases, in that order; junction bases with no gene match: 4. The V gene's germline CDR1 is MNHEY and CDR2 SVGAGI. The CDR3 coding sequence is TGTGCCAGCAGAGGACAGGGGGTGGATGGCTACACCTTC. Protein product: CASRGQGVDGYTF.

This sequence joins TRBV29-1 and TRBJ1-1; perhaps TRBD1 as D (6 bases). CDR1 and CDR2 from the germline V gene are SQVTM and ANQGSEA. V lost 3 bases to trimming and J lost 1 base, with 12 bases between them. CDR3 length equals 14 residues. CDR3 sequence: CSVDHGGANTEAFF. The CDR3 DNA follows: TGCAGCGTTGATCACGGGGGCGCGAACACTGAAGCTTTCTTT.

The chain links TRBV10-3 to TRBJ1-1; D ambiguous. The CDR3 is 13 residues long. Trimming took 7 bases from V and 4 from J, leaving 13 bases between them. Per germline, CDR1 ENHRY and CDR2 SYGVKD. In DNA, the CDR3 is TGTGCCATCATACCAAGGGAGGGCACTGAAGCTTTCTTT. Protein: CAIIPREGTEAFF.

The chain combines TRBV7-2 with TRBJ2-5, with 7 bases lining up with TRBD2. V trimming: 0 bases; J trimming: 4 bases; junction bases outside the gene matches: 8. The germline CDR1 and CDR2 sequences are SGHTA and FQGNSA. This CDR3 is built from 16 residues. In nucleotides, the CDR3 is TGTGCCAGCAGCTTAGCGCCGACGGGGGGAGGAGAGACCCAGTACTTC. It specifies CASSLAPTGGGETQYF.

Only one count was recorded for this clonotype. V gene TRBV11-3 combines with J gene TRBJ2-7; 7 bases fit TRBD1. Germline trimming cut 2 bases from V and 3 bases from J; bases unmatched to any gene: 7. Germline CDR1 SGHNT, CDR2 YENEEA. This CDR3 comprises 15 residues. This CDR3 reads CASSLLSTGNYEQYF. For the CDR3, the DNA is TGTGCCAGCAGCTTATTATCGACAGGGAACTACGAGCAGTACTTC.

This chain connects TRBV4-1 to TRBJ2-7; no definite D call. In germline, CDR1 is MGHRA, CDR2 YSYEKL. Trimming stripped 1 base from V and 0 bases from J, with 10 bases between. The CDR3 loop spans 15 amino acids. CDR3 bases: TGCGCCAGCAGCCAAGTGGAAGGTAGCTCCTACGAGCAGTACTTC. Amino acid sequence: CASSQVEGSSYEQYF.

This sequence joins TRBV10-2 and TRBJ2-7; 10 nucleotides agree with TRBD2. With V trimmed by 7 bases and J by 5 bases, 11 bases remained unmatched. Per germline, CDR1 WSHSY and CDR2 SAAADI. The length of the CDR3 is 15 residues. The CDR3 reads CASTPTSGVRDEQYF. In nucleotides, the CDR3 is TGCGCCAGCACCCCTACTAGCGGGGTCAGAGACGAGCAGTACTTC.

Points on this clonotype: Its ends do not fully match the called genes, so a read error is possible. The V call is TRBV24-1, the J call TRBJ2-2; tentative D call: TRBD2 (6 bases). Germline CDR1 and CDR2: KGHDR and SFDVKD. The CDR3 is 17 residues long. CDR3 protein: CATSDFYRGTNTGELLF. The CDR3 DNA reads TGTGCCACCAGTGATTTTTACCGGGGGACCAACACCGGGGAGCTGCTTTTT.

This rearrangement joins TRBV20-1 to TRBJ1-2; D possibly corresponds to TRBD1 (6 bases). V lost 1 base, J lost 0 bases, and 12 bases lay in between. Germline-derived CDR1 and CDR2 are DFQATT and SNEGSKA (reference sequence). CDR3 length equals 15 residues. The CDR3 loop reads CSARGRDIANYGYTF. DNA of the CDR3: TGCAGTGCTAGAGGTAGGGACATAGCTAACTATGGCTACACCTTC.

The chain links TRBV7-8 to TRBJ1-2; no clear D. Germline V gives CDR1 SGHVS, CDR2 FQNEAQ. The CDR3 extends over 14 amino acids. V gave up 3 bases and J gave up 8 bases, with 16 bases separating them. The CDR3 region is CASSLARTGKGYTF. The CDR3 DNA follows: TGTGCCAGCAGCTTGGCCAGAACTGGAAAGGGCTACACCTTC.